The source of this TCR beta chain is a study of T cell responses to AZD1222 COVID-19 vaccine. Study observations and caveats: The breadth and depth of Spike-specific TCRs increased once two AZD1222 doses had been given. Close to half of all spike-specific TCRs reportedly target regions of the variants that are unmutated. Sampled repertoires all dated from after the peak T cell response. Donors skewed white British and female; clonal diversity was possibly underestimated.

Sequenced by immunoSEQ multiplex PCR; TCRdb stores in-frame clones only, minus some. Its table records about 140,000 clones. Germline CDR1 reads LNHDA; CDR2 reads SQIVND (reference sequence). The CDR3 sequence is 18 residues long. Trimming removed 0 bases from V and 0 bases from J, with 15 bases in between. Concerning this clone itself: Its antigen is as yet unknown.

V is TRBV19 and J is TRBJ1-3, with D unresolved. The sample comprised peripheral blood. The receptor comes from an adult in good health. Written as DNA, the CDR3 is TGTGCCAGTAGTATAGATTGGAGGCAGGAGAGCTCTGGAAACACCATATATTTT. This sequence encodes CASSIDWRQESSGNTIYF.